This T cell receptor beta chain was sequenced in a study of identifying expanded T cells in peripheral blood. Some clones are missing from TCRdb's copy, which holds only in-frame ones; the method was immunoSEQ multiplex PCR. The sample comprises about 91,000 clones, almost 90% of which are singletons, and roughly 3.8% rests with the top ten. V lost 5 bases, J lost 3 bases, and 10 bases lay in between. This CDR3 has 12 residues. From germline, CDR1 is GTSNPN and CDR2 SVGIG (reference sequence). Collection occurred without any documented infections or immune events in donors. This receptor was obtained from a person aged 18 to 75 in good health. The chain recombines TRBV30 with TRBJ1-2; the D gene is possibly TRBD1 (5 bases). Sequenced material: blood. CDR3 in DNA: TGTGCCTGGGCGGGGACGGACTATGGCTACACCTTC. Translation gives CAWAGTDYGYTF.